This T cell receptor (beta chain) appears in the sequencing data of a study of a mutant IDH1 vaccine in newly diagnosed glioma (dated by TCRdb to the early 2020s). Regarding the research as a whole: Eight vaccinations were administered to patients in weeks 1, 3, 5, 7, 11, 15, 19 and 23, corresponding to visits V03 through V10. In the chemotherapy-containing groups, vaccination started alongside temozolomide cycles, whereas in patients who had radiotherapy alone it started 4-6 weeks after radiotherapy. The roughly 32 treated patients were 62.5% male and roughly 40% female, with a mean age of around 40 years. Prior to enrollment, patients had been given standard therapy consisting of radiotherapy alone, temozolomide alone, or radiochemotherapy with temozolomide, with the combination given to most patients. Six visits were used for peripheral blood collection: V03 (baseline), V05, V07, V10, V12 and V13. For exploratory analyses, longitudinal TCRB deep sequencing was carried out in approximately 25 treated patients wherever samples were available.

Only a few counts were recorded for this clone. Its antigen remains unidentified. No base qualities exist here, and no much larger clone lies one base off it. The time point label, as the study defines it: week 5, during vaccination. A 20-mer mutant IDH1 peptide at 300 micrograms in Montanide made up each vaccine dose, which was injected subcutaneously together with topical imiquimod. All donors had newly diagnosed IDH1-mutant astrocytomas of WHO grade 3 or 4 that showed loss of nuclear ATRX. The samples were drawn from NOA16, a multicentre, single-arm, open-label phase I trial in Germany that tested a mutant IDH1 peptide vaccine in humans for the first time. The DNeasy Blood and Tissue Kit was used to extract genomic DNA from EDTA blood for TCRB sequencing. V is cut back by 8 bases and J by 9 bases, with 9 bases in the junction unmatched. Reading the germline V gene (reference sequence) gives CDR1 MNHEY and CDR2 SMNVEV. CDR3 length: 14 amino acids, cysteine to phenylalanine. This entry keeps only the CDR3 DNA: 42 bases, framed from base 1.

Study-wide findings and limitations: Availability determined which PBMC samples were chosen for TCRB deep sequencing. According to the authors, sample limitations meant that analyses of patient blood samples could not be reproduced. Changes in the top peripheral T cell clonotypes picked up by TCRB sequencing did not appear to be linked to pseudoprogression. Immune responses induced by the vaccine were seen in approximately 92% of patients across multiple MHC alleles.

The library was obtained by the immunoSEQ multiplex PCR assay. The hsTCRB Kit was used according to the manufacturer's protocol to amplify rearranged TCR beta chain sequences. Sequencing of TCRB libraries was carried out on an Illumina MiSeq. The original methods were these. Demultiplexing, trimming and gene mapping were performed with the kit vendor's proprietary platform. The immuneACCESS repertoire file appears here via TCRdb, limited to in-frame rearrangements. These files lack a portion of the clones; in checked studies, under half of the deficit traces to unresolved V genes, and the cause of the others is not known. The V and J calls and clone size come from that table; D and trimming were worked out from the DNA. The sample table shows 49,000 or so clones, and around 80% are seen once. The ten largest clonotypes hold about 1.7% of the sample.

The TCR originated in a woman aged 40 to 49 with glioma. The sequence joins TRBV27 to TRBJ2-1; 11 nucleotides in the junction match TRBD2. Source: PBMCs, taken from a glioma patient whose treatment included an IDH1 peptide vaccine. The CDR3 reads CASRGLAGGIEQFF. The sequenced DNA is TGTGCCAGCCGTGGGCTAGCGGGGGGTATTGAGCAGTTCTTC.